These 28 T cell receptor beta chains came from one sample sequenced in a study of T cells in Graves' hyperthyroidism and ophthalmopathy. It was RNA transcripts that yielded the amplified TCR beta CDR3 regions. A first-round RT-PCR of the TCR CDR3 used the HTBI primer set. TCRdb recomputed calls from the multiplex PCR reads with MiXCR, one row per CDR3 protein. The repertoire consists of about 610,000 distinct CDR3 sequences, with over 12% occurring once and the leading ten covering about 4%. Sequencing was carried out using blood. The receptors stem from a woman aged 40 to 49 with Graves' ophthalmopathy.

The V gene is TRBV12-3 or TRBV12-4, the J gene TRBJ2-5; D might be TRBD1 (7 bases). Trimming took off 1 base at V and 4 bases at J, with 13 bases between the two ends. This CDR3 is 15 amino acids long. The CDR3 region has the DNA TGTGCCAGCAGTTTAGTCGGCCAGGGGGGAGAGACCCAGTACTTC. Residues: CASSLVGQGGETQYF.

Ten or more counts support this clonotype. The chain recombines TRBV6-5 with TRBJ2-5; 8 positions match TRBD2. Trimming at V came to 3 bases and at J to 2 bases, leaving 8 bases not matched to a gene. Germline-derived CDR1 and CDR2 are MNHEY and SVGAGI. The CDR3 is 16 residues long. CDR3 region: CASSYRREAIQETQYF. The CDR3 DNA reads as TGTGCCAGCAGTTATAGGCGGGAGGCGATACAAGAGACCCAGTACTTC.

This clonotype has ten or more counts. This chain uses TRBV4-3 with TRBJ1-3, with D possibly matching TRBD1 (5 bases). V lost 0 bases, J lost 4 bases, and 10 bases lay in between. The CDR3 spans 15 residues. Germline V gene data show CDR1 as LGHNA and CDR2 as YSLEER. CDR3 DNA sequence: TGCGCCAGCAGCCAAGATGCAGGGATGGGAAACACCATATATTTT. Translated: CASSQDAGMGNTIYF.

This clonotype came up many times. CDR3 amino acids: CASRGLAGQETQYF. In DNA form, the CDR3 reads TGTGCCAGCAGGGGACTAGCGGGGCAAGAGACCCAGTACTTC. The chain has TRBV2 and TRBJ2-5; 13 bases align to TRBD2. The CDR3 sequence is 14 residues long. V was pared by 6 bases and J by 2 bases, with 0 bases of the junction left unmatched. CDR1 is SNHLY and CDR2 is FYNNEI in the germline V gene.

This clonotype was recorded at least ten times. The genes are TRBV6-1 and TRBJ2-4, with TRBD2 matching over 8 bases. Germline V gives CDR1 MNHNS, CDR2 SASEGT. Losses at the gene ends were 6 bases for V and 5 bases for J; bases not matched to a gene: 6. The CDR3 runs to 14 residues. CDR3 in amino acids: CASRPGRVENIQYF. In DNA form, the CDR3 reads TGTGCCAGCAGACCCGGGAGGGTGGAAAACATTCAGTACTTC.

There are many counts of this clonotype. At one boundary the junction diverges from the germline segment, which might be a read error. The chain employs TRBV6-2 or TRBV6-3 and TRBJ1-1; 7 bases are a match to TRBD1. CDR1 and CDR2 (germline): MNHEY, SVGEGT. This CDR3 is 13 amino acids long. The CDR3 region is CASTLDRWTEALF. The CDR3 DNA follows: TGTGCCAGCACTCTGGACAGGTGGACCGAAGCTCTCTTT.

In this sample, this clonotype turned up many times. The chain combines TRBV19 with TRBJ1-2; TRBD1 might be the D (5 bases). Germline loops: CDR1 LNHDA, CDR2 SQIVND (reference sequence). The V and J ends lost 5 bases and 5 bases respectively, with 18 bases between them. The CDR3 spans 15 residues. The DNA for the CDR3 is TGTGCCAGTAGTGCGACAGTCTTTCTTAGGTATGGCTACACCTTC. It yields the protein CASSATVFLRYGYTF.

This clonotype was seen at least ten times. The V gene is TRBV4-2, the J gene TRBJ1-2; 8 bases are shared with TRBD1. V was pared by 3 bases and J by 6 bases, with 6 bases of the junction left unmatched. The CDR3 runs 14 residues. The V gene's germline CDR1 is LGHNA and CDR2 YNFKEQ. The CDR3 region is CASSQDRELDGYTF. The CDR3 nucleotides are TGTGCCAGCAGCCAGGACAGGGAGTTAGATGGCTACACCTTC.

This clonotype has at least ten counts. The rearrangement joins TRBV7-9 to TRBJ2-7; TRBD2 agrees at 7 bases. The germline CDR1 and CDR2 sequences are SEHNR and FQNEAQ (reference sequence). The CDR3 spans 15 residues. The J segment lost 4 bases and the V segment lost 2 bases, leaving 8 bases of the junction unmatched. This chain's CDR3 is CASSLLTGDYYEQYF. The CDR3, as DNA: TGTGCCAGCAGCTTACTAACGGGGGACTATTACGAGCAGTACTTC.

The sample holds many counts of this clonotype. This chain links TRBV30 with TRBJ2-5; TRBD1 is a possible D gene (6 bases). This CDR3 comprises 13 residues. V lost 8 bases to trimming and J lost 3 bases, with 16 bases between them. Germline loops: CDR1 GTSNPN, CDR2 SVGIG (reference sequence). The CDR3: CAGTGTDEETQYF. The DNA of the CDR3 is TGTGCCGGCACAGGGACCGACGAAGAGACCCAGTACTTC.

This clonotype has ten or more counts. In DNA, the CDR3 is TGTGCCAGCAGTTACTATCCAGAACCGGACGAAGAAGATCCGCTAGAGACCCAGTACTTC. Its translation: CASSYYPEPDEEDPLETQYF. The chain employs TRBV6-2 or TRBV6-3 and TRBJ2-5, with D unclear. CDR1 MNHEY and CDR2 SVGEGT come from the germline V gene. The CDR3 loop spans 20 amino acids. Trimming shortened V by 1 base and J by 4 bases, and 28 bases separated the two germline ends.

This clonotype was seen many times. The rearrangement links TRBV7-2 to TRBJ1-6; D ambiguous. Trimming shortened V by 1 base and J by 8 bases, and 6 bases separated the two germline ends. CDR1 and CDR2 from the germline V gene are SGHTA and FQGNSA. The CDR3 covers 13 residues. The CDR3 DNA reads TGTGCCAGCAGCTTAGACGATCATTCACCCCTCCACTTT. It is translated as CASSLDDHSPLHF.

This clonotype has a count of ten or more. V usage is TRBV5-5 and J usage is TRBJ1-2; 11 nucleotides agree with TRBD1. The CDR3 covers 13 residues. Germline loops: CDR1 SGHKS, CDR2 YYEKEE (reference sequence). Losses at the gene ends were 4 bases for V and 8 bases for J; bases not matched to a gene: 4. In DNA form, the CDR3 reads TGTGCCAGCAGCGTGGACAGGGGGCTAGGCTACACCTTC. It yields the protein CASSVDRGLGYTF.

This clonotype has more than one count but fewer than ten. The chain links TRBV7-2 to TRBJ2-7; 9 nucleotides agree with TRBD1. Germline values: CDR1 SGHTA, CDR2 FQGNSA. V dropped 5 bases and J dropped 5; count of bases not matched to a gene: 10. This CDR3 comprises 15 residues. The CDR3 DNA sequence: TGTGCCAGCAGCCCCTGGGGGACAGGGTATAACGAGCAGTACTTC. Translated: CASSPWGTGYNEQYF.

In this sample, this clonotype turned up many times. V usage is TRBV6-2 or TRBV6-3 and J usage is TRBJ2-7; 9 nucleotides line up with TRBD2. This CDR3 is built from 17 residues. V gave up 5 bases and J gave up 5 bases; unmatched junction bases: 16. Germline lookup yields CDR1 MNHEY and CDR2 SVGEGT. CDR3 sequence reads: CASSPGVKREVRNEQYF. The CDR3 coding sequence is TGTGCCAGCAGTCCAGGGGTGAAGCGGGAGGTTAGGAACGAGCAGTACTTC.

J is TRBJ2-7 and V is TRBV19; the D gene could be TRBD1 or TRBD2 (5 bases each). V shed 5 bases and J shed 7 bases, with 21 bases lying between them. The CDR3 covers 15 residues. Germline V CDR1 and CDR2: LNHDA, SQIVND (reference sequence). CDR3 nucleotide sequence: TGTGCCAGTAGTCCACCGACAGCGGTTTTTATGGAGCAGTACTTC. Residues: CASSPPTAVFMEQYF.

In its sample, this clonotype was seen many times. The J gene is TRBJ1-1, the V gene TRBV7-9; 7 positions agree with TRBD1. The CDR3 runs 16 residues. Germline V gene lookup returns CDR1 SEHNR and CDR2 FQNEAQ (reference sequence). Unmatched junction bases numbered 7, after V lost 2 bases and J lost 1 base. CDR3 nucleotide sequence: TGTGCCAGCAGCTTATTTCCCGACAGGGAGAACACTGAAGCTTTCTTT. Residues: CASSLFPDRENTEAFF.

V usage is TRBV5-6 and J usage is TRBJ1-1, with D uncertain. Trimming took 2 bases from V and 3 from J, leaving 11 bases between them. CDR3 length equals 14 residues. The germline CDR1 and CDR2 sequences are SGHDT and YYEEEE. As DNA, the CDR3 is TGTGCCAGCAGCTTCCGAGGGAGGTACACTGAAGCTTTCTTT. This gives the protein CASSFRGRYTEAFF. Drawing the rest from reference TRBV5-6 and TRBJ1-1, the complete variable domain is DAGVTQSPTHLIKTRGQQVTLRCSPKSGHDTVSWYQQALGQGPQFIFQYYEEEERQRGNFPDRFSGHQFPNYSSELNVNALLLGDSALYLCASSFRGRYTEAFFGQGTRLTVV.

The table lists this clonotype with many counts. The chain carries TRBV28 and TRBJ2-7; no definite D call. CDR3 length: 14 amino acids. V was cut by 3 bases and J by 5 bases, with 14 bases left in between. The germline V gene encodes CDR1 MDHEN and CDR2 SYDVKM. The CDR3 nucleotides read TGTGCCAGCAGTTTTATCGGCCTGGGCGACGAGCAGTACTTC. Protein product: CASSFIGLGDEQYF.

This clonotype was observed many times. J is TRBJ2-5 and V is TRBV19; TRBD1 aligns across 8 bases. Per germline, CDR1 LNHDA and CDR2 SQIVND (reference sequence). The V and J ends lost 4 bases and 1 base, in that order; junction bases with no gene match: 8. The CDR3 has 16 amino acids. CDR3 in DNA: TGTGCCAGTAGTAGACAGGGGAGAAGAGGCCAAGAGACCCAGTACTTC. It translates to CASSRQGRRGQETQYF. The complete variable domain, with remaining parts taken from reference TRBV19 and TRBJ2-5, reads DGGITQSPKYLFRKEGQNVTLSCEQNLNHDAMYWYRQDPGQGLRLIYYSQIVNDFQKGDIAEGYSVSREKKESFPLTVTSAQKNPTAFYLCASSRQGRRGQETQYFGPGTRLLVL.

This clonotype was picked up a small number of times. The rearrangement links TRBV18 to TRBJ2-1; no clear D gene. From germline, CDR1 is KGHSH and CDR2 LQKENI. The CDR3 spans 14 residues. The V end was cut by 3 bases, the J end by 9 bases, with 15 bases between. The CDR3 reads CASSPIASPTEQFF. The CDR3 DNA follows: TGTGCCAGCTCACCTATAGCTTCCCCCACTGAGCAGTTCTTC.

Remarks on this clonotype: A much larger clone sits a single nucleotide away, making a read error possible. The chain combines TRBV2 with TRBJ1-1; possibly TRBD1 for D (5 bases). Trimming took 3 bases from V and 4 from J, leaving 15 bases between them. Looked up from germline, CDR1 is SNHLY and CDR2 is FYNNEI. The CDR3 sequence is 15 residues long. CDR3 nucleotides: TGTGCCAGCAGTGATCTTACAGGAGTGAGCACTGAAGCTTTCTTT. Translated, it gives CASSDLTGVSTEAFF.

This clonotype was seen many times. Here the CDR3 DNA reads TGCGCCAGCACCATGGCCGGGACTAGCATCACCGGGGAGCTGTTTTTT. Its protein is CASTMAGTSITGELFF. The chain combines TRBV5-1 with TRBJ2-2; 9 positions match TRBD2. V shed 6 bases and J 4 bases; nucleotides not matched to a gene: 10. CDR3 length equals 16 residues. In germline, CDR1 is SGHRS, CDR2 YFSETQ.

At least ten counts were recorded for this clonotype. This chain joins TRBV3-1 and TRBJ2-7, with D unclear. CDR1 and CDR2 from the germline V gene are LGHDT and YNNKEL (reference sequence). There are 13 residues in the CDR3. V gave up 2 bases and J gave up 2 bases, with 7 bases separating them. This chain's CDR3 is CASSQSHAYEQYF. The CDR3 nucleotides are TGTGCCAGCAGCCAATCGCACGCCTACGAGCAGTACTTC.

This clonotype appeared many times. The CDR3 sequence is CASSFRDHAAEAFF. The CDR3 DNA sequence: TGCGCCAGCAGCTTCCGAGATCATGCGGCTGAAGCTTTCTTT. The V gene is TRBV5-1, the J gene TRBJ1-1, with D hard to call. The germline V gene encodes CDR1 SGHRS and CDR2 YFSETQ. The CDR3 runs 14 residues. V dropped 2 bases and J dropped 6 bases, with 14 bases sitting between them.

The sample holds many counts of this clonotype. This chain joins TRBV7-8 and TRBJ1-1, with 9 bases fitting TRBD1. With 4 bases clipped from V and 4 bases from J, the junction kept 19 bases outside the gene matches. This CDR3 has 19 residues. Germline loops: CDR1 SGHVS, CDR2 FQNEAQ. This CDR3 is CASSSNSFLNRDRATEAFF. CDR3 in DNA: TGTGCCAGCAGCTCAAATTCTTTCTTAAACCGGGACAGGGCCACTGAAGCTTTCTTT.

This clonotype was counted ten times or more. The rearrangement links TRBV28 to TRBJ2-7; D gene unclear. Germline lookup yields CDR1 MDHEN and CDR2 SYDVKM. V lost 6 bases, J lost 6 bases, and 12 bases lay in between. The CDR3 sequence is 12 residues long. The DNA of the CDR3 is TGTGCCAGCAGGGCCCCTTGGGGCGAGCAGTACTTC. Protein: CASRAPWGEQYF.

The chain links TRBV27 to TRBJ1-1; D perhaps matches TRBD1 (5 bases). Looked up from germline, CDR1 is MNHEY and CDR2 is SMNVEV (reference sequence). The CDR3 extends over 13 amino acids. The V end lost 8 bases, the J end lost 6 bases, and 16 bases lay between the germline ends. The CDR3 DNA reads TGTGCCAGCGGAGACAGAGTATACTCTGAAGCTTTCTTT. Protein product: CASGDRVYSEAFF.